The T cell receptor (beta chain) under discussion was sequenced for a study of regulatory T cells in long-lasting Graves disease (dated by TCRdb to about 2021). Regarding the study in general: Persistent Graves' disease was defined as persistently positive TSH receptor autoantibodies together with antithyroid drug treatment for over 5 years. On average, persistent Graves' disease patients in the clinical cohort had been on antithyroid drugs for about 10 years. A total of 35 or so samples underwent TCR sequencing: about 13 from persistent and some 20 from newly diagnosed Graves' disease patients. The study was registered as a clinical trial and conducted in China. This study used TCR sequencing and RNA sequencing of peripheral blood to compare persistent Graves' disease patients against newly diagnosed Graves' disease patients. The paper's findings and limits, for the study overall: Lower TCR Shannon entropy and fewer highly expanded clones were observed in persistent Graves' disease patients than in newly diagnosed patients, which suggested clonal expansion. The study examined only peripheral blood because the primary lesion, thyroid tissue, could not be accessed. The small sample size was acknowledged by the authors as a limitation that may reduce accuracy. A larger number of public clonotypes was shared among persistent patients (around 2,500) than among newly diagnosed patients (around 890). Persistent disease showed preferential use of TRBV28, TRBJ1-2 and TRBJ2-5, whereas newly diagnosed disease favored TRBV20-1 and TRBJ2-1. Sequencing and analysis were restricted to the TCR beta chain.

The sample's time point label, in plain terms: persistent/refractory GD, antithyroid drugs over 5 years with positive TRAb. For both TCR sequencing and RNA sequencing, RNA was extracted from PBMCs using TRIzol. The diagnosis of Graves' disease followed American Thyroid Association guidelines. Recruitment of patients was carried out at an endocrinology department in Xi'an, China. From each patient, about 9.7 milliliters of peripheral blood was collected into an EDTA anticoagulant tube. Ficoll Paque Plus density gradient separation was used to isolate PBMCs, and no further T cell sorting was done. An Agilent 2100 Bioanalyzer and agarose gel were used to check RNA quality, and a NanoDrop 2000 was used to measure RNA concentration. The V end loses 4 bases and the J end loses 2 bases, and a stretch of 18 bases separates them. CDR3 length: 15 amino acids, cysteine to phenylalanine. Left in the record is the CDR3 DNA by itself, 45 bases read in frame from the first base. Based on the germline V gene (reference sequence), the CDR1 and CDR2 sequences are DFQATT and SNEGSKA.

This clonotype has at least ten counts. It lacks a known antigen. Per-base qualities were not stored, and no clone one base away is much larger. Library construction relied on multiplex PCR. TCRdb records Illumina HiSeq 4000 as the sequencer. CDR3 regions were amplified by Arm-PCR with iRepertoire HTBI primers to construct TCR beta libraries. Before sequencing, the PCR products went through gel purification. On the authors' methods: A total of fewer than 65 TRBV and some 15 TRBJ segments were identified across samples and were used for gene usage analysis of CDR3 amino acid clonotypes. COPE and FqMerger were used to merge filtered high-quality paired reads into contigs. Contigs were aligned with BLAST to IMGT TRBV, TRBD and TRBJ reference genes, and CDR3 was defined per IMGT. Any clonotype with a frequency above 0.1% was counted as a highly expanded clone. Repertoire diversity was measured by Shannon entropy, and V-J evenness by the Gini coefficient. A clonotype found in more than one individual was treated as public. Using fastp trimming at Q25 and MiXCR clonotype assembly, TCRdb reanalyzed the public sequencing data and kept in-frame beta chains. Each CDR3 protein gets just one entry, which takes the most common genes and DNA from the rows behind it. These V and J calls derive from TCRdb rather than the authors' analysis. This sample lists hundreds of thousands of distinct CDR3 sequences; roughly 21% were detected once. In total, the top ten clones hold approximately 14% of the sample.

The chain is encoded by TRBV20-1 joined to TRBJ2-7, with an unclear D gene assignment. Material: peripheral blood mononuclear cells (PBMCs), obtained when the disease was refractory, from a patient treated with antithyroid drugs. This receptor was obtained from a female donor with Graves disease. The DNA sequence reads TGCAGTGCTAAGCAACCGGCAGGCGTGACCTACGAGCAGTACTTC. Protein translation: CSAKQPAGVTYEQYF.